This TCR beta chain was profiled in a study of lymphopenia after photon versus proton radiotherapy. Concerning this clone itself: Its antigen remains unidentified.

Study-level findings and limits: Post-nadir diversity loss with photons came from oligoclonal expansion, particularly CD8+ Temra cells. Larger post-nadir TCR diversity loss correlated inversely with survival in deceased patients. Proton therapy kept repertoires fairly stable, unlike photons, which gained effector/memory cells. Only patients who died were analyzed for survival; proton advantage is unproven.

TCRdb's table, derived via immunoSEQ multiplex PCR, lists solely in-frame clones and lacks some. The sample yields roughly 41,000 clones, 70% to 90% seen once. The CDR3 is made up of 11 amino acids. From germline, CDR1 is DFQATT and CDR2 SNEGSKA (reference sequence). Trimming removed 3 bases at V and 6 bases at J, with 9 bases between. Sequencing was performed on peripheral blood, taken from a patient treated with photon-based radiotherapy. The rearrangement links TRBV20-1 to TRBJ2-7, with D unclear. The TCR comes from a man over 45 with gastric cancer. The CDR3 coding sequence is TGCAGTGCTAGGTATGGGGTCGAGCAGTACTTC. Protein: CSARYGVEQYF.